What follows are 16 T cell receptor beta chains derived from one specimen sequenced in a study of T cells expressing NK-cell markers. TCRdb reprocessed the 5' RACE reads and stores each CDR3 protein as one record, lacking DNA. This sample contains 300,000 or so distinct CDR3 sequences. Sequencing input: blood T cells: a sorted CD56 or NKG2C T cell subset, CD4+ or CD8+ T cells, or bulk PBMC T cells (not recorded which). The source is a woman aged 18 to 75 in good health.

This rearrangement joins TRBV6-1 to TRBJ1-4. CDR3 size: 14 residues. Germline CDR1 and CDR2: MNHNS and SASEGT. CDR3 region: CASRIDGSGEKLFF.

The rearrangement uses TRBV18 and TRBJ2-1; as DNA is missing, the TRBD2 call by TCRdb cannot be tested. Germline CDR1 KGHSH, CDR2 LQKENI. CDR3 length: 11 amino acids. Here the CDR3 reads CASSEGRFKIF. The whole variable domain, remainder taken from reference TRBV18 and TRBJ2-1, is NAGVMQNPRHLVRRRGQEARLRCSPMKGHSHVYWYRQLPEEGLKFMVYLQKENIIDESGMPKERFSAEFPKEGPSILRIQQVVRGDSAAYFCASSEGRFKIFGPGTRLTVL.

The V and J genes are TRBV20-1 and TRBJ2-5; no DNA is available, so the TRBD2 call from TCRdb remains unchecked. CDR1 and CDR2 from the germline V gene are DFQATT and SNEGSKA (reference sequence). This CDR3 has 12 amino acids. CDR3: CSASPGSGTQYF.

This rearrangement joins TRBV14 to TRBJ2-1; TCRdb reports TRBD1, a call that lacks DNA to check it against. Germline V gives CDR1 SGHDN, CDR2 FVKESK. The CDR3 loop spans 16 amino acids. The CDR3 loop is CASSQPTSAHTGGQFF.

The chain couples TRBV4-3 to TRBJ2-7. Germline V gene data show CDR1 as LGHNA and CDR2 as YSLEER. The CDR3 is 14 residues long. CDR3 sequence: CASSQDPRSYEQYF.

V gene TRBV28 combines with J gene TRBJ1-5; the TRBD1 assignment by TCRdb is unverifiable without DNA. CDR3 length: 15 residues. Germline assignment: CDR1 MDHEN and CDR2 SYDVKM. The CDR3 protein is CASSLIGGFNQPQHF.

The chain joins TRBV7-6 to TRBJ2-1; the TCRdb call, TRBD2, lacks DNA for checking. Germline CDR1 and CDR2: SGHVS and FNYEAQ. The CDR3 runs to 16 residues. The CDR3 loop reads CASSLRASGGAYEQFF. The whole variable domain, remainder taken from reference TRBV7-6 and TRBJ2-1, is GAGVSQSPRYKVTKRGQDVALRCDPISGHVSLYWYRQALGQGPEFLTYFNYEAQQDKSGLPNDRFSAERPEGSISTLTIQRTEQRDSAMYRCASSLRASGGAYEQFFGPGTRLTVL.

This chain connects TRBV7-2 to TRBJ2-3. The CDR3 has 14 amino acids. CDR1 and CDR2 (germline): SGHTA, FQGNSA. CDR3 in amino acids: CASSPSGSPDTQYF.

The CDR3 loop is CASSLRSGLYEQYF. V and J are TRBV7-2 and TRBJ2-7; TCRdb indicates TRBD1, and absent DNA this call remains unverified. Per germline, CDR1 SGHTA and CDR2 FQGNSA. CDR3 size: 14 residues.

J is TRBJ1-6 and V is TRBV28. The CDR3 spans 17 residues. Germline CDR1 reads MDHEN; CDR2 reads SYDVKM. The CDR3 spells CASSLSPGAPPNSPLHF.

CDR3: CSALTGAETQYF. The chain recombines TRBV29-1 with TRBJ2-5. This CDR3 spans 12 amino acids. Germline V gene data show CDR1 as SQVTM and CDR2 as ANQGSEA.

V is TRBV12-3 or TRBV12-4 and J is TRBJ2-3; as DNA is missing, the TRBD2 call by TCRdb cannot be tested. The CDR3 runs to 15 residues. CDR3 amino acids: CASSGGAGGLHTQYF.

The chain recombines TRBV12-3 or TRBV12-4 with TRBJ2-5; with no DNA, the TCRdb D assignment of TRBD2 cannot be verified. The CDR3 length is 13 residues. The CDR3 loop is CASNEGGWRTQYF.

The chain carries TRBV7-9 and TRBJ2-3; TCRdb names TRBD1, which stays unverified in the absence of DNA. The CDR3 consists of 16 residues. The germline V gene encodes CDR1 SEHNR and CDR2 FQNEAQ (reference sequence). The CDR3 protein is CASSLARAYQGDTQYF.

The chain carries TRBV6-2 or TRBV6-3 and TRBJ2-7; the D call from TCRdb, TRBD2, cannot be confirmed without DNA. Germline CDR1 MNHEY, CDR2 SVGEGT. The CDR3 is 14 amino acids. The CDR3 spells CASSRSGSVYEQYF.

This chain connects TRBV7-2 to TRBJ2-2; TCRdb calls TRBD1, which cannot be checked without DNA. This CDR3 is built from 16 residues. In germline, CDR1 is SGHTA, CDR2 FQGNSA. CDR3 residues: CASSSKGQGNTGELFF.